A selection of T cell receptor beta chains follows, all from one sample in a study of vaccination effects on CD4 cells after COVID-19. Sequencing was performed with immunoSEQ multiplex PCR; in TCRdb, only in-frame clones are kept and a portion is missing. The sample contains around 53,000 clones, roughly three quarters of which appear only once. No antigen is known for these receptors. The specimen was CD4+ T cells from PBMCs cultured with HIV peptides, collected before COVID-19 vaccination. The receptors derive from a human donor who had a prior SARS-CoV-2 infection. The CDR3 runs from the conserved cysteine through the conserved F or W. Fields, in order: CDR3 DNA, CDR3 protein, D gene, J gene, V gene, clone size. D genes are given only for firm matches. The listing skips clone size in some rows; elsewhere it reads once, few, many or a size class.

TGCGCCAGCAGCCCGCACCGGGCCAACGGACAGAACACTGAAGCTTTCTTT | CASSPHRANGQNTEAFF | NA | TRBJ1-1 | TRBV5-1 | NA
TGTGCCAGCAGCTTGCTGGCTAGCGGGAGTGAGACCCAGTACTTC | CASSLLASGSETQYF | TRBD2 | TRBJ2-5 | TRBV5-6 | NA
TGTGCCAGCAGCCAAGTCTCTGGGAGGGCGGCCTACTTGGGAGGAAACACCATATATTTT | CASSQVSGRAAYLGGNTIYF | NA | TRBJ1-3 | TRBV3-1/TRBV3-2 | once
TGCGCCAGCAGCTCTGACAGGGTGGACGGGGAGCTGTTTTTT | CASSSDRVDGELFF | TRBD1 | TRBJ2-2 | TRBV5-1 | NA
TGTGCCAGCAGTCTCTTACCGGGACAGGGACCCTACGAGCAGTACTTC | CASSLLPGQGPYEQYF | TRBD1 | TRBJ2-7 | TRBV5-4 | NA
TGTGCCAGCAGCCCAAAGTTCGGGCTCCAACAGTTCTTC | CASSPKFGLQQFF | NA | TRBJ2-1 | TRBV11-3 | NA
TGTGCCAGCAGTTACAGGGGAGAAGCTTTCTTT | CASSYRGEAFF | NA | TRBJ1-1 | TRBV6-5 | few
TGTGCCAGCAGCTTAGTAGGAGCTAGGAGCTCCTATAATTCACCCCTCCACTTT | CASSLVGARSSYNSPLHF | NA | TRBJ1-6 | TRBV7-2 | NA
TGTGCCAGCAGTGCAGACCAGGATCCCCTCCACTTT | CASSADQDPLHF | NA | TRBJ1-6 | TRBV6-4 | NA
TGCGCCAGCAGCTGGACAGGGCCTGGTGAAAAACTGTTTTTT | CASSWTGPGEKLFF | TRBD1 | TRBJ1-4 | TRBV5-1 | NA
TGCGCCAGCAGCCAAGTGGGACAGCGCTCTGGGGCCAACGTCCTGACTTTC | CASSQVGQRSGANVLTF | TRBD1 | TRBJ2-6 | TRBV4-1 | NA
TGTGCCAGCAGGCCCTCTGGGGCCAACGTCCTGACTTTC | CASRPSGANVLTF | NA | TRBJ2-6 | TRBV3-1/TRBV3-2 | NA
TGTGCCAGCAGCTTACTAGCGGGGGACCACAATGAGCAGTTCTTC | CASSLLAGDHNEQFF | TRBD2 | TRBJ2-1 | TRBV7-9 | NA
TGTGCCAGCAGCTTACGGGGGGGGGTTGGTGAGCAGTTCTTC | CASSLRGGVGEQFF | TRBD2 | TRBJ2-1 | TRBV7-3 | NA
TGTGCCAGTAGTCGCCAGGGGGCCTACGAGCAGTACTTC | CASSRQGAYEQYF | TRBD1 | TRBJ2-7 | TRBV19 | NA
TGTGCCAGCAGCGTAGAAAGTCGGGGAGGAAACAATGAGCAGTTCTTC | CASSVESRGGNNEQFF | NA | TRBJ2-1 | TRBV9 | once
TGTGCCACCAGCGGACTAGCTTCAAGCTCCTACAATGAGCAGTTCTTC | CATSGLASSSYNEQFF | TRBD2 | TRBJ2-1 | TRBV24-1 | once
TGCGCCAGCAGCCAAGATTCTGCGCGCGATGAGCAGTTCTTC | CASSQDSARDEQFF | NA | TRBJ2-1 | TRBV4-3 | NA
TGTGCCAGCAGCTTACGGGTCTCCCTCTGGGAGCAGTACTTC | CASSLRVSLWEQYF | NA | TRBJ2-7 | TRBV13 | NA
TGTGCCAGCAGCGGTGGACAGGGCGGATACTCCGGAGCTTTCTTT | CASSGGQGGYSGAFF | TRBD1 | TRBJ1-1 | TRBV9 | NA
TGTGCCATGGCGGGGAGGGTTTACACCGGGGAGCTGTTTTTT | CAMAGRVYTGELFF | TRBD2 | TRBJ2-2 | TRBV5-4 | NA
TGTGCCAGCCAGACCATCGCGCAGGGGGGCTACGAGCAGTACTTC | CASQTIAQGGYEQYF | NA | TRBJ2-7 | TRBV21-1 | NA
TGTGCCTGGAGTTTGGGCAGTTATTACGAGCAGTACTTC | CAWSLGSYYEQYF | NA | TRBJ2-7 | TRBV30 | NA
TGTGCCAGCAGCATGGGACTAGCGGGAGGGACCTACAATGAGCAGTTCTTC | CASSMGLAGGTYNEQFF | TRBD2 | TRBJ2-1 | TRBV7-9 | NA
TGTGCCAGCGGACGGGACCGGGAGGATGGCTACACCTTC | CASGRDREDGYTF | NA | TRBJ1-2 | TRBV3-1/TRBV3-2 | NA
TGTGCCAGTAGTATCTTCCGGACTAGCGCCACAGATACGCAGTATTTT | CASSIFRTSATDTQYF | TRBD2 | TRBJ2-3 | TRBV19 | NA
TGCAGTGCTAGTGGGTCCCACACTGAAGCTTTCTTT | CSASGSHTEAFF | NA | TRBJ1-1 | TRBV20-1 | NA
TGCGCCAGCAGCTTAGGGACTAGCGGGGGCGGGACAGATACGCAGTATTTT | CASSLGTSGGGTDTQYF | TRBD2 | TRBJ2-3 | TRBV5-1 | few
TGTGCCAGCAGTGCGGGTAACACTGAAGCTTTCTTT | CASSAGNTEAFF | NA | TRBJ1-1 | TRBV2 | NA
TGTGCCAGCAGCTTAGAATTAGCCAAAAACATTCAGTACTTC | CASSLELAKNIQYF | NA | TRBJ2-4 | TRBV11-3 | once